Each of the 14 T cell receptor beta chains below was sequenced from the same sample in a study of blood T cells in healthy people across ages. The authors ran a second PCR of 7 to 11 cycles using a sample-barcoded 5' primer and a J-beta primer mix. MiXCR was run by TCRdb on the 5' RACE reads, yielding one entry per CDR3 protein. This table has around 520,000 distinct CDR3 sequences, about 25% appearing once. These data also featured in a second study, about T cells of mothers and their children.

The sample was blood. The receptors derive from a boy aged 2 to 9 in good health.

This clonotype was observed a few times. The chain employs TRBV5-1 and TRBJ2-3, with D unresolved. Between the trimmed V and J ends, which lost 5 bases and 2 bases, there was a span of 12 bases. This CDR3 has 14 residues. Germline V gene lookup returns CDR1 SGHRS and CDR2 YFSETQ. CDR3 sequence reads: CASSGLGTTDTQYF. The CDR3 bases are TGCGCCAGCAGTGGTTTGGGTACCACAGATACGCAGTATTTT.

This clonotype has a handful of counts. The gene calls are TRBV12-3 or TRBV12-4 and TRBJ1-5; 7 bases line up with TRBD1. The CDR3 runs to 12 residues. V lost 8 bases, J lost 7 bases, and 5 bases stayed unmatched. CDR3 sequence (DNA): TGTGCCAGCCGACAGGGATCGCAGCCCCAGCATTTT. Protein product: CASRQGSQPQHF.

This clonotype was counted at least ten times. The chain combines TRBV7-9 with TRBJ1-5, with D possibly TRBD1 on 6 matching bases. The germline gives CDR1 SEHNR, CDR2 FQNEAQ (reference sequence). The CDR3 is 14 residues long. V gave up 5 bases and J gave up 3 bases, with 11 bases separating them. CDR3 sequence (DNA): TGTGCCAGCAGCCTACAGGGTTACAATCAGCCCCAGCATTTT. Its translation: CASSLQGYNQPQHF.

This clonotype has at least ten counts. The V and J genes are TRBV5-1 and TRBJ2-5, with unresolved D. In germline, CDR1 is SGHRS, CDR2 YFSETQ. The CDR3 is 11 residues long. V shed 2 bases and J shed 5 bases, with 4 bases lying between them. The CDR3 DNA sequence: TGCGCCAGCAGCTTTTTGGAGACCCAGTACTTC. It translates to CASSFLETQYF.

This clonotype has only a few counts. The rearrangement uses TRBV10-3 and TRBJ2-7; D is perhaps TRBD1 (5 bases). From germline, CDR1 is ENHRY and CDR2 SYGVKD. CDR3 length: 13 residues. The ends were cut back, 7 bases at V and 0 bases at J, with 10 bases in the middle. The CDR3 reads CAITEDISYEQYF. In DNA, the CDR3 is TGTGCCATCACCGAGGACATCTCCTACGAGCAGTACTTC.

Regarding this clonotype: One end of the junction does not line up with germline, which may come from a read error. The chain carries TRBV20-1 and TRBJ2-1, with 7 bases fitting TRBD2. Germline CDR1 and CDR2: DFQATT and SNEGSKA (reference sequence). The CDR3 spans 16 residues. This chain's CDR3 is CSARGERRDYDNQQFF. The CDR3, as DNA: TGCAGTGCTAGAGGGGAGAGGCGGGACTATGACAATCAGCAGTTCTTC.

A few counts support this clonotype. The chain links TRBV4-1 to TRBJ2-5; D is tentatively TRBD1 or TRBD2 (5 bases each). Trimming stripped 4 bases from V and 2 bases from J, with 17 bases between. This CDR3 has 16 residues. Per germline, CDR1 MGHRA and CDR2 YSYEKL. CDR3 nucleotides: TGCGCCAGCAGCCGGGGACCGCGGCGGCTTCAAGAGACCCAGTACTTC. Residues: CASSRGPRRLQETQYF.

V and J are TRBV29-1 and TRBJ1-1; no reliable D call. Germline V gene sequence: CDR1 SQVTM, CDR2 ANQGSEA. The length of the CDR3 is 13 residues. V was cut by 7 bases and J by 0 bases, with 12 bases left in between. The CDR3 DNA is TGCAGCGCGGTGACACGGATGAACACTGAAGCTTTCTTT. As protein: CSAVTRMNTEAFF.

This clonotype was seen more than once but under ten times. The CDR3: CASSPAARDGTQYF. The CDR3 coding sequence is TGTGCCAGCAGTCCAGCGGCCCGCGATGGGACCCAGTACTTC. V gene TRBV12-3 or TRBV12-4 combines with J gene TRBJ2-5; possible D gene TRBD2, 5 bases. Trimming removed 5 bases from V and 7 bases from J, with 17 bases in between. The CDR3 is 14 residues long.

J is TRBJ2-3 and V is TRBV5-1; D uncertain. V lost 0 bases and J 5 bases, leaving 13 bases between the germline ends. CDR3 length: 15 amino acids. Germline CDR1 is SGHRS and CDR2 is YFSETQ. In nucleotides, the CDR3 is TGCGCCAGCAGCTTGGGCACACCTGGGGTAGATACGCAGTATTTT. It encodes CASSLGTPGVDTQYF. Using reference TRBV5-1 and TRBJ2-3 for the parts outside the CDR3, the full variable domain is KAGVTQTPRYLIKTRGQQVTLSCSPISGHRSVSWYQQTPGQGLQFLFEYFSETQRNKGNFPGRFSGRQFSNSRSEMNVSTLELGDSALYLCASSLGTPGVDTQYFGPGTRLTVL.

This clonotype was seen only once. The chain employs TRBV7-2 and TRBJ2-5, with D possibly matching TRBD2 (6 bases). The end of the DNA fits TRBJ2-7 better, so the J call may be wrong. The CDR3 runs 14 residues. Germline loops: CDR1 SGHTA, CDR2 FQGNSA. The CDR3, as DNA: TGTGCCAGCAGCTTATCGCGGGACCTCTACGAGCAGTACTTC. This sequence encodes CASSLSRDLYEQYF.

This clonotype was counted a single time. The chain joins TRBV29-1 to TRBJ2-3; a possible D gene is TRBD2 (5 bases). The CDR3 is made up of 14 amino acids. Trimming pared 7 bases from V and 0 bases from J, leaving 14 bases between. CDR1 and CDR2 from the germline V gene are SQVTM and ANQGSEA. CDR3: CSAWTDFSTDTQYF. The DNA for the CDR3 is TGCAGCGCTTGGACTGACTTTAGCACAGATACGCAGTATTTT.

The V and J genes are TRBV29-1 and TRBJ2-3; D possibly uses TRBD1 or TRBD2 (5 bases each). Trimming removed 6 bases from V and 3 bases from J, with 13 bases in between. The germline CDR1 and CDR2 sequences are SQVTM and ANQGSEA. This CDR3 comprises 13 residues. The DNA for the CDR3 is TGCAGCGTAAGGGGAGCCCTGACAGATACGCAGTATTTT. Its translation: CSVRGALTDTQYF.

J is TRBJ1-5 and V is TRBV2, with no clear D. Germline lookup yields CDR1 SNHLY and CDR2 FYNNEI. V was clipped by 3 bases and J by 7 bases, with 13 bases between them. CDR3 length equals 14 residues. The CDR3 here is CASSDSVVGQPQHF. The CDR3 bases are TGTGCCAGCAGTGATTCCGTCGTTGGGCAGCCCCAGCATTTT. Full variable domain (outside the CDR3, taken from reference TRBV2 and TRBJ1-5): EPEVTQTPSHQVTQMGQEVILRCVPISNHLYFYWYRQILGQKVEFLVSFYNNEISEKSEIFDDQFSVERPDGSNFTLKIRSTKLEDSAMYFCASSDSVVGQPQHFGDGTRLSIL.